The 15 T cell receptor beta chains reported below all come from one sample, sequenced in a study of technical replicates of blood from a few donors. Some clones are missing from TCRdb's copy, which holds only in-frame ones; the method was immunoSEQ multiplex PCR. The repertoire holds roughly 79,000 clones, with about 81% as singletons. The sequencing sample was made of PBMCs. The source is a human donor in good health. Some clones in this sample may be carry-over from other donors' samples.

This clone was counted only a few times. The V and J genes are TRBV9 and TRBJ2-3; the D gene is possibly TRBD2 (6 bases). Trimming pared 3 bases from V and 6 bases from J, leaving 14 bases between. The CDR3 covers 14 residues. Looked up from germline, CDR1 is SGDLS and CDR2 is YYNGEE. The CDR3 region has the DNA TGTGCCAGCAGCGGCCGGGACTCCCGGGATACGCAGTATTTT. Its translation is CASSGRDSRDTQYF.

The chain employs TRBV27 and TRBJ2-7; 13 bases agree with TRBD2. Germline V gene sequence: CDR1 MNHEY, CDR2 SMNVEV (reference sequence). The CDR3 covers 13 residues. V trimming: 6 bases; J trimming: 10 bases; junction bases outside the gene matches: 6. The CDR3 spells CASRKTSGGPQYF. The CDR3 DNA sequence: TGTGCCAGCAGGAAGACTAGCGGGGGGCCCCAGTACTTC.

This clone was counted a few times. This chain uses TRBV29-1 with TRBJ2-7; TRBD2 matches 8 bases. The J segment lost 6 bases and the V segment lost 3 bases, leaving 10 bases of the junction unmatched. This CDR3 spans 14 amino acids. Germline loops: CDR1 SQVTM, CDR2 ANQGSEA. In DNA form, the CDR3 reads TGCAGCGTTGATTTTGGGACTAGTTTTCGCGAGCAGTACTTC. Translation: CSVDFGTSFREQYF.

This rearrangement joins TRBV6-5 to TRBJ1-1; D unresolved. The length of the CDR3 is 13 residues. V shed 0 bases and J shed 11 bases, with 13 bases lying between them. Germline assignment: CDR1 MNHEY and CDR2 SVGAGI. CDR3 bases: TGTGCCAGCAGTTACTCTGGTCGGGAATCGGCTTTCTTT. Translated, it gives CASSYSGRESAFF.

The rearrangement links TRBV4-1 to TRBJ2-2, with D possibly matching TRBD1 (5 bases). CDR1 MGHRA and CDR2 YSYEKL come from the germline V gene. Trimming pared 4 bases from V and 4 bases from J, leaving 16 bases between. The CDR3 covers 16 residues. CDR3 coding DNA: TGCGCCAGCAGCCCGGGCAGGGAACTGGCCACCGGGGAGCTGTTTTTT. Residues: CASSPGRELATGELFF.

This chain connects TRBV4-1 to TRBJ2-1; a possible D gene is TRBD1 (6 bases). The CDR3 covers 17 residues. Germline assignment: CDR1 MGHRA and CDR2 YSYEKL. The germline V and J ends were trimmed by 2 bases and 0 bases, with 14 bases remaining between them. CDR3 sequence reads: CASSQLTGQSSYNEQFF. CDR3 DNA sequence: TGCGCCAGCAGCCAACTTACTGGACAGAGCTCCTACAATGAGCAGTTCTTC.

This clone occurred once. The J gene is TRBJ2-5, the V gene TRBV5-1; a possible D gene is TRBD2 (6 bases). Trimming removed 5 bases at V and 5 bases at J, with 13 bases between. Germline lookup yields CDR1 SGHRS and CDR2 YFSETQ. The CDR3 runs to 13 residues. In DNA, the CDR3 is TGCGCCAGCAGAATCGGGACTTCGGAGACCCAGTACTTC. This encodes CASRIGTSETQYF.

The rearrangement joins TRBV27 to TRBJ2-2, with D perhaps matching TRBD2 (6 bases). The V gene's germline CDR1 is MNHEY and CDR2 SMNVEV (reference sequence). The V and J ends lost 5 bases and 8 bases respectively, with 9 bases between them. The CDR3 is 12 residues long. The CDR3 DNA follows: TGTGCCAGCAGTACCCGGGGGGGGGAGCTGTTTTTT. Encoded protein: CASSTRGGELFF.

The chain links TRBV29-1 to TRBJ1-2; the match to TRBD1 covers 7 bases. Trimming cost V 7 bases and J 6 bases; bases outside gene matches: 8. From germline, CDR1 is SQVTM and CDR2 ANQGSEA. The CDR3 runs 12 residues. CDR3 region: CSACDREDGYTF. The CDR3 coding sequence is TGCAGCGCGTGCGACAGGGAGGATGGCTACACCTTC.

The count of this clone is one. V and J are TRBV19 and TRBJ1-5; D may be TRBD1 (5 bases). The CDR3 has 15 residues. Trimming took 2 bases from V and 5 from J, leaving 13 bases between them. Germline V gene sequence: CDR1 LNHDA, CDR2 SQIVND (reference sequence). CDR3 nucleotides: TGTGCCAGTAGTATACGGGGGTCAGCAGATCAGCCCCAGCATTTT. Protein sequence: CASSIRGSADQPQHF.

The CDR3 sequence is CASGGTGWNQPQHF. In DNA, the CDR3 is TGTGCCAGCGGAGGAACAGGGTGGAATCAGCCCCAGCATTTT. V is TRBV2 and J is TRBJ1-5; D perhaps matches TRBD1 (6 bases). The CDR3 has 14 residues. Germline CDR1 is SNHLY and CDR2 is FYNNEI. The V end was cut by 8 bases, the J end by 4 bases, with 15 bases between.

The rearrangement joins TRBV10-3 to TRBJ2-7, with 9 bases fitting TRBD1. The J segment lost 2 bases and the V segment lost 6 bases, leaving 5 bases of the junction unmatched. Germline V gene lookup returns CDR1 ENHRY and CDR2 SYGVKD. This CDR3 is 14 amino acids long. CDR3 DNA: TGTGCCATCAGCCTGGACAGGGGAACCTACGAGCAGTACTTC. Amino acid sequence: CAISLDRGTYEQYF.

The table lists this clone with a count of one. This chain connects TRBV4-1 to TRBJ2-7; tentative D call: TRBD2 (6 bases). Germline V CDR1 and CDR2: MGHRA, YSYEKL. This CDR3 comprises 15 residues. V was clipped by 0 bases and J by 2 bases, with 11 bases between them. CDR3 sequence (DNA): TGCGCCAGCAGCCAAGAGGGATTAGCGGCCTACGAGCAGTACTTC. Protein: CASSQEGLAAYEQYF.

Only one count was recorded for this clone. V usage is TRBV30 and J usage is TRBJ1-1; 8 bases match TRBD1. Germline lookup yields CDR1 GTSNPN and CDR2 SVGIG (reference sequence). V shed 5 bases, J shed 9 bases, and the junction held 5 bases outside the gene matches. This CDR3 contains 11 residues. Here the CDR3 reads CAWSDRVKAFF. The CDR3, as DNA: TGTGCCTGGTCGGACAGGGTTAAAGCTTTCTTT. The whole variable domain, filled in from reference TRBV30 and TRBJ1-1, reads SQTIHQWPATLVQPVGSPLSLECTVEGTSNPNLYWYRQAAGRGLQLLFYSVGIGQISSEVPQNLSASRPQDRQFILSSKKLLLSDSGFYLCAWSDRVKAFFGQGTRLTVV.

The chain employs TRBV5-1 and TRBJ2-1, with no clear D. Germline CDR1 is SGHRS and CDR2 is YFSETQ. Between the trimmed V and J ends, which lost 1 base and 3 bases, there was a span of 11 bases. The CDR3 has 15 residues. CDR3 in DNA: TGCGCCAGCAGCTTGAGCGTTCAGCACTACAATGAGCAGTTCTTC. Translated: CASSLSVQHYNEQFF.